These T cell receptor beta chains were read from a single sample in a study of PD-1 blockade in classical Hodgkin lymphoma. Repertoires were generated with immunoSEQ multiplex PCR, while TCRdb's copy carries only in-frame clones and drops some. The sample lists some 26,000 clones; around 83% were seen once. This material consisted of CD4+ T cells from blood, taken at baseline. These receptor sequences come from a human donor with classical Hodgkin lymphoma. Each CDR3 is given with its conserved first and last residue. D genes are given only for firm matches. Clone size is shown for a subset of rows, as once, few, many or a class of expanded clone.

>TRBV7-8|-|TRBJ1-1|few
CASSTQPNTEAFF
TGTGCCAGCAGCACACAGCCAAACACTGAAGCTTTCTTT
>TRBV19|-|TRBJ1-6|-
CASSIGRDTDSPLHF
TGTGCCAGTAGTATTGGTCGGGACACGGATTCACCCCTCCACTTT
>TRBV4-2|-|TRBJ2-6|-
CASSLNPVVNSGANVLTF
TGTGCCAGCAGCCTGAATCCGGTCGTAAACTCTGGGGCCAACGTCCTGACTTTC
>TRBV4-2|-|TRBJ2-1|-
CASSQGTLPRSYNEQFF
TGTGCCAGCAGCCAAGGGACACTCCCTCGCTCCTACAATGAGCAGTTCTTC
>TRBV27|-|TRBJ1-2|-
CASSLTPGTTNYGYTF
TGTGCCAGCAGTTTAACCCCAGGGACAACTAACTATGGCTACACCTTC
>TRBV5-1|-|TRBJ2-2|-
CASSLDGGATGELFF
TGCGCCAGCAGCTTGGATGGAGGGGCGACCGGGGAGCTGTTTTTT
>TRBV7-6|-|TRBJ2-5|-
CASSLGHLYQETQYF
TGTGCCAGCAGCTTAGGACACTTGTACCAAGAGACCCAGTACTTC
>TRBV19|-|TRBJ1-5|-
CASSIGTELSQPQHF
TGTGCCAGTAGTATAGGGACAGAATTGAGTCAGCCCCAGCATTTT
>TRBV6-1|-|TRBJ2-7|-
CASSEQAAVSYEQYF
TGTGCCAGCAGTGAACAAGCAGCGGTCTCCTACGAGCAGTACTTC
>TRBV7-3|-|TRBJ1-3|once
CASSLGPPDSGNTIYF
TGTGCCAGCAGCTTAGGACCCCCAGATTCTGGAAACACCATATATTTT
>TRBV7-9|-|TRBJ1-4|-
CASSARPVDYLATNEKLFF
TGTGCCAGCAGCGCCCGCCCGGTTGACTACCTTGCAACTAATGAAAAACTGTTTTTT
>TRBV5-1|-|TRBJ2-2|-
CASSLGVQWDTGELFF
TGCGCCAGCAGCTTGGGGGTCCAGTGGGACACCGGGGAGCTGTTTTTT
>TRBV30|TRBD1|TRBJ2-7|-
CAWTMTGAGEQYF
TGTGCCTGGACCATGACAGGGGCGGGCGAGCAGTACTTC
>TRBV7-2|-|TRBJ1-5|-
CASSLGASHQPQHF
TGTGCCAGCAGCTTAGGGGCCAGTCATCAGCCCCAGCATTTT
>TRBV7-2|-|TRBJ2-5|-
CASSFAGSKAETQYF
TGTGCCAGCAGCTTTGCGGGGTCGAAGGCGGAGACCCAGTACTTC
>TRBV7-2|-|TRBJ1-5|-
CASSLGQVFNQPQHF
TGTGCCAGCAGCTTAGGACAGGTCTTCAATCAGCCCCAGCATTTT
>TRBV6-1|-|TRBJ1-5|-
CASSEFIGDQPQHF
TGTGCCAGCAGTGAATTTATAGGGGATCAGCCCCAGCATTTT
>TRBV5-1|-|TRBJ2-3|once
CASSSRTTLLSTDTQYF
TGCGCCAGCAGCTCGAGGACTACCCTCCTAAGCACAGATACGCAGTATTTT
>TRBV7-2|TRBD2|TRBJ2-7|-
CASSWTSGGEAYEQYF
TGTGCCAGCAGCTGGACTAGCGGGGGGGAAGCCTACGAGCAGTACTTC
>TRBV28|-|TRBJ1-2|-
CASSSLGGAGYGYTF
TGTGCCAGCAGCTCCTTGGGCGGGGCTGGCTATGGCTACACCTTC
>TRBV10-3|-|TRBJ1-2|-
CAIMGVSRSEPLWYGYTF
TGTGCCATCATGGGAGTGAGCAGGTCCGAACCGTTGTGGTATGGCTACACCTTC
>TRBV9|-|TRBJ1-3|-
CASSVALVSSGNTIYF
TGTGCCAGCAGCGTGGCACTCGTTAGCTCTGGAAACACCATATATTTT
>TRBV10-1|-|TRBJ2-3|-
CASAKVDTQYF
TGCGCCAGCGCCAAGGTAGATACGCAGTATTTT
>TRBV18|-|TRBJ2-7|-
CASSPNTGTPSYEQYF
TGTGCCAGCTCACCCAATACAGGGACCCCTTCCTACGAGCAGTACTTC